Sequencing of this TCR beta chain was carried out in a study of vaccination and CD4 T cells after COVID-19. Study summary: Controls had a CEFX pool, an HIV-1 Nef pool, or no peptide added.

At the Johns Hopkins FTIC core, DNA taken from cultured CD4+ T cells was sequenced by way of the Oncomine TCR Beta short-read assay. One entry per CDR3 protein, called by TCRdb with MiXCR from the PCR reads. The sample shows about 20,000 distinct CDR3 sequences, 45% to 60% of them seen only once. In the case of this clonotype: Its antigen remains unidentified.

Treatment specified: approximately 9-day PBMC culture with coronavirus spike peptide pools or control peptides (ViraFEST assay). Half the medium was exchanged for fresh IL-2 medium on days 3 and 7. V was pared by 7 bases and J by 4 bases, with 9 bases of the junction left unmatched. The germline V gene has CDR1 DFQATT and CDR2 SNEGSKA (reference sequence). This CDR3 comprises 14 residues. This sequence was found in a human donor who had recovered from COVID-19. This rearrangement joins TRBV20-1 to TRBJ2-3; 9 bases agree with TRBD2. The source material was CD4+ T cells from blood, cultured in vitro. The CDR3 sequence: CSGVEVAGADTQYF. CDR3 sequence (DNA): TGCAGTGGGGTGGAGGTAGCGGGAGCAGATACGCAGTATTTT.